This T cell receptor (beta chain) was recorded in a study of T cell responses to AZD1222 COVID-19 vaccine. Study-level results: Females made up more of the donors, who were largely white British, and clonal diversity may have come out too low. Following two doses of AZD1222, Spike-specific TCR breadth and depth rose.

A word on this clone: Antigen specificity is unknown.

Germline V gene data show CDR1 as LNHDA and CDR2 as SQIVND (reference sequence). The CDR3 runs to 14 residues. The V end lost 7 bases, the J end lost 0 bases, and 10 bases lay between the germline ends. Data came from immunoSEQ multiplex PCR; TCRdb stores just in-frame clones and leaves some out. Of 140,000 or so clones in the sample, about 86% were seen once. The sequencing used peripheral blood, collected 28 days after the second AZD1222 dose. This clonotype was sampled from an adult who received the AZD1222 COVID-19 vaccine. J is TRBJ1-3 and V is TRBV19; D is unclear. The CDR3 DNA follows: TGTGCCAGTACCTCAGAGGGCTCTGGAAACACCATATATTTT. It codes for CASTSEGSGNTIYF.